The 14 T cell receptor beta chains presented below share a single source sample, sequenced in a study of cytomegalovirus exposure and HLA in healthy donors. PCR used 60 Vbeta primers and 13 Jbeta primers. Sequencing was performed with immunoSEQ multiplex PCR; in TCRdb, only in-frame clones are kept and a portion is missing. Of 110,000 or so clones detected, more than 70% appear once; the ten largest clones hold 2.1%. Sequencing used PBMCs. The receptors stem from a man younger than 45 in good health and CMV-seronegative.

J is TRBJ1-5 and V is TRBV1. TRBV1 is a documented pseudogene. CDR3 length: 15 residues. As DNA, the CDR3 is TGCACCAGCAGCCAAGATCCCCTGCGTGCTCAGCCCCAGCATTTT. Residues: CTSSQDPLRAQPQHF.

V and J are TRBV28 and TRBJ2-5; D not certain. This CDR3 is built from 14 residues. In germline, CDR1 is MDHEN, CDR2 SYDVKM. Trimming left V 4 bases short and J 9 bases short, with 18 bases between. CDR3 sequence (DNA): TGTGCCAGCAGTTCGGCGGATCTCAGCTTCTCCCAGTACTTC. Protein: CASSSADLSFSQYF.

V is TRBV4-1 and J is TRBJ2-4, with D possibly matching TRBD1 (6 bases). This CDR3 contains 15 residues. CDR1 is MGHRA, CDR2 YSYEKL, per germline. Trimming removed 2 bases at V and 9 bases at J, with 17 bases between. For the CDR3, the DNA is TGCGCCAGCAGCCAATCCCAGAACAGGGCTAGCATTCAGTACTTC. Translation gives CASSQSQNRASIQYF.

The chain links TRBV27 to TRBJ2-5, with 8 bases fitting TRBD1. The end of the DNA fits TRBJ2-7 better, so the J call may be wrong. Germline V CDR1 and CDR2: MNHEY, SMNVEV (reference sequence). The CDR3 spans 12 residues. CDR3: CASSNTGGEQYF. The DNA for the CDR3 is TGTGCCAGCAGTAACACAGGGGGCGAGCAGTACTTC.

This clone has only one observation. This chain uses TRBV18 with TRBJ2-5; 7 bases are shared with TRBD2. This CDR3 has 15 amino acids. The V gene's germline CDR1 is KGHSH and CDR2 LQKENI. Trimming removed 5 bases from V and 2 bases from J; junction bases left unmatched: 8. The CDR3 bases are TGTGCCAGCTCAACCCGGGACTACCATCAAGAGACCCAGTACTTC. It is translated as CASSTRDYHQETQYF.

This chain joins TRBV7-2 and TRBJ1-2; 12 bases are shared with TRBD1. This CDR3 spans 17 amino acids. Per the germline V gene, CDR1 is SGHTA and CDR2 is FQGNSA. V shed 1 base and J 4 bases; nucleotides not matched to a gene: 7. The CDR3 is CASSLVPGQGAFYGYTF. CDR3 nucleotides: TGTGCCAGCAGCTTAGTCCCGGGACAGGGGGCTTTCTATGGCTACACCTTC.

V and J are TRBV7-6 and TRBJ2-3; 10 bases are shared with TRBD2. This CDR3 contains 16 residues. Looked up from germline, CDR1 is SGHVS and CDR2 is FNYEAQ. J was trimmed by 3 bases and V by 1 base; bases with no gene match: 4. The CDR3 DNA follows: TGTGCCAGCAGCTTAGGGGCTAGCGGGGGTACAGATACGCAGTATTTT. Encoded protein: CASSLGASGGTDTQYF.

This chain connects TRBV7-9 to TRBJ2-1; D possibly corresponds to TRBD2 (6 bases). The CDR3 length is 15 residues. Germline assignment: CDR1 SEHNR and CDR2 FQNEAQ (reference sequence). V lost 2 bases to trimming and J lost 4 bases, with 12 bases between them. The CDR3 protein is CASSLQEGTYNEQFF. CDR3 in DNA: TGTGCCAGCAGCTTACAGGAGGGTACGTACAATGAGCAGTTCTTC.

A note on this clone: Compared with germline, one end of the junction differs, possibly owing to a read error. J is TRBJ1-1 and V is TRBV7-9; D ambiguous. CDR3 length: 13 amino acids. Per germline, CDR1 SEHNR and CDR2 FQNEAQ (reference sequence). CDR3 sequence: CSSSFVGNLGAFF. The CDR3, as DNA: TGTTCCAGCAGCTTTGTGGGCAACTTGGGAGCTTTCTTT.

The chain combines TRBV2 with TRBJ2-3; TRBD2 is a possible D gene (6 bases). Trimming removed 6 bases from V and 0 bases from J, with 13 bases in between. The germline gives CDR1 SNHLY, CDR2 FYNNEI. The CDR3 sequence is 15 residues long. The DNA of the CDR3 is TGTGCCAGCAGGACTAGGATCCTTAGCACAGATACGCAGTATTTT. Residues: CASRTRILSTDTQYF.

As for this clone: Other DNA sequences in the same sample also yield this CDR3. The chain recombines TRBV5-1 with TRBJ2-7; 13 nucleotides agree with TRBD2. CDR1 SGHRS and CDR2 YFSETQ come from the germline V gene. This CDR3 has 16 amino acids. After removal of 0 bases from V and 2 bases from J, the junction contained 2 bases not matched to a gene. The CDR3: CASSLGGLAGTYEQYF. CDR3 nucleotides: TGCGCCAGCAGCTTGGGGGGACTAGCGGGAACCTACGAGCAGTACTTC.

This sequence joins TRBV19 and TRBJ2-1, with a tentative D call TRBD1 (5 bases). In germline, CDR1 is LNHDA, CDR2 SQIVND (reference sequence). The V end lost 6 bases, the J end lost 3 bases, and 6 bases lay between the germline ends. The CDR3 extends over 12 amino acids. The CDR3 is CASSQGYNEQFF. The CDR3 DNA is TGTGCCAGTAGCCAGGGCTACAATGAGCAGTTCTTC. The whole variable domain, filled in from reference TRBV19 and TRBJ2-1, reads DGGITQSPKYLFRKEGQNVTLSCEQNLNHDAMYWYRQDPGQGLRLIYYSQIVNDFQKGDIAEGYSVSREKKESFPLTVTSAQKNPTAFYLCASSQGYNEQFFGPGTRLTVL.

This clone was seen a few times. This chain connects TRBV6-5 to TRBJ2-5; 11 bases agree with TRBD2. This CDR3 is built from 13 residues. After removal of 5 bases from V and 4 bases from J, the junction contained 0 bases not matched to a gene. CDR1 and CDR2 from the germline V gene are MNHEY and SVGAGI. CDR3: CASSLAGGETQYF. CDR3 nucleotide sequence: TGTGCCAGCAGTCTAGCGGGAGGAGAGACCCAGTACTTC.

This clone was counted once. The CDR3 is CASSLRTAGGGGANVLTF. The CDR3 DNA reads as TGTGCCAGCAGCCTCCGGACAGCGGGGGGGGGTGGGGCCAACGTCCTGACTTTC. The chain joins TRBV7-2 to TRBJ2-6; 10 nucleotides agree with TRBD2. CDR3 size: 18 residues. Trimming cost V 5 bases and J 3 bases; bases outside gene matches: 10. In germline, CDR1 is SGHTA, CDR2 FQGNSA.